At least ten counts were recorded for the clone carrying this T cell receptor beta chain. The antigen is not known. The authors took PBMCs from 7.5 to 10 ml fresh peripheral blood. The CDR3 extends over 15 amino acids. V shed 4 bases and J 2 bases; nucleotides not matched to a gene: 7. Germline V gene lookup returns CDR1 SGHTA and CDR2 FQGNSA. The source material, RNA transcripts, was used to amplify TCR beta CDR3 regions. TCR CDR3 regions were first amplified by RT-PCR with HTBI primers. TCRdb ran MiXCR on the multiplex PCR reads and lists one entry per CDR3 protein. The table has around 350,000 distinct CDR3 sequences, approximately 15% seen once. This specimen comes from a study of T cells in Graves' hyperthyroidism and ophthalmopathy. Study-wide points: Onset of ophthalmopathy came a median about 6.5 months after the model predicted it. In blood, most of the thyroid clonotypes expanded above 0.001 were also present.

The V and J genes are TRBV7-2 and TRBJ2-7; 8 nucleotides match TRBD2. The sequence came from a woman aged 25 to 39 with Graves' ophthalmopathy. The material sequenced was blood. CDR3 bases: TGTGCCAGCAGCTCGAGCGGGGGTCGTACCTACGAGCAGTACTTC. Translation: CASSSSGGRTYEQYF.